These 31 T cell receptor beta chains came from one sample sequenced in a study of radiotherapy plus CTLA-4 blockade in lung cancer. Sequencing was performed with immunoSEQ multiplex PCR; in TCRdb, only in-frame clones are kept and a portion is missing. The repertoire has about 82,000 clones, 72% of them found once; the top ten carry around 15%. The sample in question was peripheral blood, obtained from a patient treated with radiotherapy plus ipilimumab. The receptors stem from a human donor with non-small cell lung cancer that progressed on radiotherapy plus ipilimumab.

This clone showed up just once. The chain carries TRBV7-9 and TRBJ2-6; D call uncertain. The V end was cut by 7 bases, the J end by 11 bases, with 21 bases between. Germline CDR1 SEHNR, CDR2 FQNEAQ (reference sequence). The CDR3 sequence is 15 residues long. CDR3 loop: CASTSSQWDKDVLTF. The CDR3 bases are TGTGCCAGCACGTCTAGTCAGTGGGATAAAGACGTCCTGACTTTC.

The chain links TRBV6-6 to TRBJ1-1; TRBD1 agrees at 7 bases. After removal of 7 bases from V and 8 bases from J, the junction contained 10 bases not matched to a gene. CDR1 and CDR2 (germline): MNHNY, SVGAGI (reference sequence). The CDR3 sequence is 13 residues long. The CDR3 DNA follows: TGTGCCAGCAATCTAAACGACAGGGAGGAAGCTTTCTTT. Protein product: CASNLNDREEAFF.

The chain joins TRBV29-1 to TRBJ1-2; maybe TRBD1 (5 bases). The CDR3 is made up of 13 amino acids. Trimming left V 7 bases short and J 7 bases short, with 19 bases between. CDR1 and CDR2 from the germline V gene are SQVTM and ANQGSEA. In DNA form, the CDR3 reads TGCAGCGCCGCCATTGGGGGTCTGATTGGCTACACCTTC. Its protein is CSAAIGGLIGYTF. The variable domain in full, completed from reference TRBV29-1 and TRBJ1-2, reads SAVISQKPSRDICQRGTSLTIQCQVDSQVTMMFWYRQQPGQSLTLIATANQGSEATYESGFVIDKFPISRPNLTFSTLTVSNMSPEDSSIYLCSAAIGGLIGYTFGSGTRLTVV.

This clone has a handful of counts. The chain links TRBV5-5 to TRBJ1-2, with 8 bases lining up with TRBD1. V was clipped by 5 bases and J by 8 bases; unmatched bases: 14. CDR1 and CDR2 (germline): SGHKS, YYEKEE (reference sequence). The CDR3 totals 15 residues. CDR3 sequence: CASSPSGQGGIGYTF. CDR3 sequence (DNA): TGTGCCAGCAGTCCATCCGGACAGGGAGGTATAGGCTACACCTTC.

V is TRBV19 and J is TRBJ1-1; no clear D. V gave up 6 bases and J gave up 4 bases, with 15 bases separating them. This CDR3 has 14 residues. Germline V lookup: CDR1 LNHDA, CDR2 SQIVND (reference sequence). The CDR3 DNA is TGTGCCAGTAGGTCACCCGAGCAAGGCACTGAAGCTTTCTTT. Its translation is CASRSPEQGTEAFF. Based on the CDR3 plus reference TRBV19 and TRBJ1-1, the full variable domain is DGGITQSPKYLFRKEGQNVTLSCEQNLNHDAMYWYRQDPGQGLRLIYYSQIVNDFQKGDIAEGYSVSREKKESFPLTVTSAQKNPTAFYLCASRSPEQGTEAFFGQGTRLTVV.

This clone appeared a few times. The J gene is TRBJ2-7, the V gene TRBV6-6; 11 bases line up with TRBD2. The V segment lost 3 bases and the J segment 12 bases; nucleotides outside the gene matches: 13. The CDR3 contains 15 residues. The V gene's germline CDR1 is MNHNY and CDR2 SVGAGI (reference sequence). The CDR3 DNA follows: TGTGCCAGCAGTTATGTGGTTAGCGGGGGGGCCCGGTTGTACTTC. This gives the protein CASSYVVSGGARLYF.

The chain has TRBV6-5 and TRBJ2-1, with unresolved D. Germline CDR1 reads MNHEY; CDR2 reads SVGAGI. V gave up 0 bases and J gave up 7 bases, with 7 bases separating them. The CDR3 length is 13 residues. As DNA, the CDR3 is TGTGCCAGCAGTTACTCACCCACTAATGAGCAGTTCTTC. Encoded protein: CASSYSPTNEQFF.

V is TRBV6-1 and J is TRBJ2-7, with D perhaps matching TRBD2 (5 bases). The V and J ends lost 7 bases and 9 bases respectively, with 16 bases between them. Germline V lookup: CDR1 MNHNS, CDR2 SASEGT. The length of the CDR3 is 12 residues. For the CDR3, the DNA is TGTGCCAGCACCCAGACCGGGGTGGTGCAGTACTTC. Protein: CASTQTGVVQYF.

This clone turned up a few times. This rearrangement joins TRBV5-6 to TRBJ2-7; no clear D. V was cut by 4 bases and J by 2 bases, with 7 bases left in between. Germline V gives CDR1 SGHDT, CDR2 YYEEEE. The length of the CDR3 is 12 residues. CDR3 sequence: CASSVQPYEQYF. CDR3 DNA: TGTGCCAGCAGCGTTCAGCCCTACGAGCAGTACTTC. Using reference TRBV5-6 and TRBJ2-7 for the parts outside the CDR3, the full variable domain is DAGVTQSPTHLIKTRGQQVTLRCSPKSGHDTVSWYQQALGQGPQFIFQYYEEEERQRGNFPDRFSGHQFPNYSSELNVNALLLGDSALYLCASSVQPYEQYFGPGTRLTVT.

The V and J genes are TRBV5-4 and TRBJ1-2; D gene unclear. CDR1 is SGHNT, CDR2 YYREEE, per germline (reference sequence). This CDR3 region has 15 residues. V was clipped by 6 bases and J by 0 bases, with 15 bases between them. The CDR3 here is CASTSGGSPNYGYTF. DNA for the CDR3: TGTGCCAGCACCTCCGGAGGCTCTCCTAACTATGGCTACACCTTC.

Points on this clone: Within the sample, other DNA sequences also encode this same CDR3. This chain joins TRBV7-9 and TRBJ2-5, with TRBD2 matching 8 bases. CDR3 size: 12 residues. Germline loops: CDR1 SEHNR, CDR2 FQNEAQ (reference sequence). J was trimmed by 3 bases and V by 9 bases; bases with no gene match: 3. The CDR3 protein is CASIGGEETQYF. The DNA for the CDR3 is TGTGCCAGTATCGGGGGGGAAGAGACCCAGTACTTC.

The genes are TRBV30 and TRBJ1-3; D is possibly TRBD1 (5 bases). There are 14 residues in the CDR3. Germline CDR1 and CDR2: GTSNPN and SVGIG (reference sequence). Trimming removed 5 bases at V and 0 bases at J, with 11 bases between. This CDR3 is CAWGDGSSGNTIYF. The CDR3 DNA follows: TGTGCCTGGGGGGACGGAAGCTCTGGAAACACCATATATTTT.

The chain joins TRBV5-1 to TRBJ2-1, with D possibly called TRBD1 or TRBD2 (6 bases each). The CDR3 runs 14 residues. Trimming stripped 2 bases from V and 7 bases from J, with 13 bases between. Germline loops: CDR1 SGHRS, CDR2 YFSETQ. CDR3 DNA sequence: TGCGCCAGCAGCTTAGGCGGGGACATAAATGAGCAGTTCTTC. Protein product: CASSLGGDINEQFF.

This chain joins TRBV19 and TRBJ2-6; 8 bases match TRBD2. The V segment lost 5 bases and the J segment 4 bases; nucleotides outside the gene matches: 4. Germline V gene lookup returns CDR1 LNHDA and CDR2 SQIVND (reference sequence). The CDR3 covers 15 residues. The CDR3 nucleotides are TGTGCCAGTAGTGGAGCGGGAGCCGGGGCCAACGTCCTGACTTTC. It codes for CASSGAGAGANVLTF. The complete variable domain, with remaining parts taken from reference TRBV19 and TRBJ2-6, reads DGGITQSPKYLFRKEGQNVTLSCEQNLNHDAMYWYRQDPGQGLRLIYYSQIVNDFQKGDIAEGYSVSREKKESFPLTVTSAQKNPTAFYLCASSGAGAGANVLTFGAGSRLTVL.

Comment on this clone: The same CDR3 arises from other DNA sequences in this sample as well. The chain is built from TRBV5-1 and TRBJ2-5; D uncertain. This CDR3 region has 12 residues. The V gene's germline CDR1 is SGHRS and CDR2 YFSETQ. V was pared by 0 bases and J by 2 bases, with 2 bases between. CDR3: CASSLAQETQYF. The CDR3 nucleotides are TGCGCCAGCAGCTTGGCGCAAGAGACCCAGTACTTC. Full variable domain (outside the CDR3, taken from reference TRBV5-1 and TRBJ2-5): KAGVTQTPRYLIKTRGQQVTLSCSPISGHRSVSWYQQTPGQGLQFLFEYFSETQRNKGNFPGRFSGRQFSNSRSEMNVSTLELGDSALYLCASSLAQETQYFGPGTRLLVL.

The chain recombines TRBV14 with TRBJ2-5; D remains unclear. Trimming removed 5 bases at V and 1 base at J, with 11 bases between. The CDR3 sequence is 14 residues long. Germline-derived CDR1 and CDR2 are SGHDN and FVKESK. The CDR3: CASSLSPLQETQYF. In DNA form, the CDR3 reads TGTGCCAGCAGCTTAAGTCCCCTCCAAGAGACCCAGTACTTC. The full variable domain, in which reference TRBV14 and TRBJ2-5 provide the parts outside the CDR3, is EAGVTQFPSHSVIEKGQTVTLRCDPISGHDNLYWYRRVMGKEIKFLLHFVKESKQDESGMPNNRFLAERTGGTYSTLKVQPAELEDSGVYFCASSLSPLQETQYFGPGTRLLVL.

This chain connects TRBV6-6 to TRBJ2-7; 7 bases agree with TRBD1. Germline values: CDR1 MNHNY, CDR2 SVGAGI (reference sequence). Trimming removed 6 bases from V and 3 bases from J; junction bases left unmatched: 8. The CDR3 has 14 amino acids. CDR3 residues: CASSRLQGNYEQYF. CDR3 DNA: TGTGCCAGCAGCCGACTACAGGGGAACTACGAGCAGTACTTC.

The CDR3 DNA reads TGTGCCAGCTCAACTGCCGCGACAAGAAACAATGAGCAGTTCTTC. Translation gives CASSTAATRNNEQFF. The chain is built from TRBV18 and TRBJ2-1; no firm D call. This CDR3 comprises 15 residues. Germline lookup yields CDR1 KGHSH and CDR2 LQKENI. V was clipped by 5 bases and J by 5 bases, with 16 bases between them.

This sequence joins TRBV6-5 and TRBJ2-6, with 8 bases identical to TRBD1. Trimming at V came to 6 bases and at J to 3 bases, leaving 4 bases not matched to a gene. CDR1 is MNHEY, CDR2 SVGAGI, per germline. This CDR3 has 15 residues. In nucleotides, the CDR3 is TGTGCCAGCAGCCTGACAGGGGTTGGGGCCAACGTCCTGACTTTC. It codes for CASSLTGVGANVLTF.

This clone appeared a single time. V and J are TRBV7-3 and TRBJ2-5; D possibly matches TRBD1 or TRBD2 (5 bases each). Trimming removed 1 base from V and 10 bases from J, with 19 bases in between. CDR1 and CDR2 from the germline V gene are SGHTA and FQGTGA. There are 15 residues in the CDR3. The CDR3 loop is CASSLRTGGREGQYF. CDR3 DNA sequence: TGTGCCAGCAGCTTAAGAACAGGCGGCCGAGAGGGCCAGTACTTC.

V is TRBV6-5 and J is TRBJ2-5; D gene unclear. The assigned J gene may be wrong: the sequence end matches TRBJ2-7 better. This CDR3 has 10 amino acids. Germline V gene lookup returns CDR1 MNHEY and CDR2 SVGAGI. CDR3: CASSGYEQYF. The CDR3 nucleotides read TGTGCCAGCAGTGGTTACGAGCAGTACTTC.

The J gene is TRBJ2-7, the V gene TRBV7-2, with D maybe TRBD2 (6 bases). Trimming stripped 5 bases from V and 7 bases from J, with 18 bases between. The CDR3 covers 14 residues. Germline V gives CDR1 SGHTA, CDR2 FQGNSA. CDR3 DNA sequence: TGTGCCAGCAGCCCCCTGGCCTCCGGGAGTGAGCAGTACTTC. Amino acid sequence: CASSPLASGSEQYF.

The chain combines TRBV9 with TRBJ1-5; D is ambiguous. From germline, CDR1 is SGDLS and CDR2 YYNGEE. The CDR3 runs to 14 residues. Trimming pared 0 bases from V and 4 bases from J, leaving 8 bases between. CDR3 in amino acids: CASSVGGENQPQHF. DNA of the CDR3: TGTGCCAGCAGCGTAGGGGGTGAGAATCAGCCCCAGCATTTT.

V gene TRBV28 combines with J gene TRBJ2-5; D possibly corresponds to TRBD2 (6 bases). Trimming stripped 7 bases from V and 4 bases from J, with 16 bases between. Germline loops: CDR1 MDHEN, CDR2 SYDVKM. This CDR3 has 14 residues. CDR3 nucleotides: TGTGCCAGCACTCTGGGGGGTGACGGAGAGACCCAGTACTTC. It yields the protein CASTLGGDGETQYF.

The chain uses TRBV15 and TRBJ2-6; TRBD1 is a possible D gene (6 bases). CDR1 LNHNV and CDR2 YYDKDF come from the germline V gene (reference sequence). This CDR3 region has 18 residues. V gave up 2 bases and J gave up 0 bases, with 14 bases separating them. CDR3 nucleotide sequence: TGTGCCACCAGCAGATCAACAGGGTCCAACTCTGGGGCCAACGTCCTGACTTTC. The encoded protein is CATSRSTGSNSGANVLTF.

The V gene is TRBV4-3, the J gene TRBJ1-6; the D is unclear. Germline CDR1 reads LGHNA; CDR2 reads YSLEER. The CDR3 is made up of 15 amino acids. V lost 0 bases to trimming and J lost 7 bases, with 10 bases between them. The CDR3 spells CASSQDPGRNSPLHF. In nucleotides, the CDR3 is TGCGCCAGCAGCCAAGATCCCGGGAGGAATTCACCCCTCCACTTT.

This clone was seen repeatedly, ten times or more. CDR3 nucleotides: TGTGCCAGCAGTTTCCCCCTGACTAGCGGGTACTCCTACAATGAGCAGTTCTTC. Protein: CASSFPLTSGYSYNEQFF. This rearrangement joins TRBV28 to TRBJ2-1; 10 bases agree with TRBD2. Per the germline V gene, CDR1 is MDHEN and CDR2 is SYDVKM. This CDR3 region has 18 residues. The V and J ends lost 3 bases and 0 bases, in that order; junction bases with no gene match: 8.

The chain uses TRBV11-2 and TRBJ2-3; either TRBD1 or TRBD2 may supply D (6 bases each). With 4 bases removed from V and 2 bases from J, the gap between germline ends came to 16 bases. There are 16 residues in the CDR3. In germline, CDR1 is SGHAT, CDR2 FQNNGV. The CDR3 DNA reads as TGTGCCAGCAGCTCGGGGGCTCTACAACTCACAGATACGCAGTATTTT. Amino acids: CASSSGALQLTDTQYF.

The count of this clone is one. The chain is built from TRBV28 and TRBJ2-3, with D perhaps TRBD2 (6 bases). Germline V gene data show CDR1 as MDHEN and CDR2 as SYDVKM. The CDR3 sequence is 14 residues long. V lost 1 base and J 2 bases, leaving 7 bases between the germline ends. This chain's CDR3 is CASSLLADTDTQYF. Written as DNA, the CDR3 is TGTGCCAGCAGTTTATTAGCGGACACAGATACGCAGTATTTT.

This clone was seen once. The gene calls are TRBV7-2 and TRBJ2-7; 9 positions match TRBD1. The germline V gene has CDR1 SGHTA and CDR2 FQGNSA. V lost 5 bases, J lost 4 bases, and 6 bases stayed unmatched. The CDR3 runs to 14 residues. CDR3 in DNA: TGTGCCAGCAGCCGAAGACAGGGGGAATACGAGCAGTACTTC. Translated, it gives CASSRRQGEYEQYF.

This chain connects TRBV10-3 to TRBJ2-3; the D is unclear. Per germline, CDR1 ENHRY and CDR2 SYGVKD. The CDR3 totals 15 residues. V dropped 6 bases and J dropped 2 bases, with 15 bases sitting between them. CDR3: CAIRLSTSNTDTQYF. Here the CDR3 DNA reads TGTGCCATCAGGTTGTCGACTTCGAACACAGATACGCAGTATTTT.